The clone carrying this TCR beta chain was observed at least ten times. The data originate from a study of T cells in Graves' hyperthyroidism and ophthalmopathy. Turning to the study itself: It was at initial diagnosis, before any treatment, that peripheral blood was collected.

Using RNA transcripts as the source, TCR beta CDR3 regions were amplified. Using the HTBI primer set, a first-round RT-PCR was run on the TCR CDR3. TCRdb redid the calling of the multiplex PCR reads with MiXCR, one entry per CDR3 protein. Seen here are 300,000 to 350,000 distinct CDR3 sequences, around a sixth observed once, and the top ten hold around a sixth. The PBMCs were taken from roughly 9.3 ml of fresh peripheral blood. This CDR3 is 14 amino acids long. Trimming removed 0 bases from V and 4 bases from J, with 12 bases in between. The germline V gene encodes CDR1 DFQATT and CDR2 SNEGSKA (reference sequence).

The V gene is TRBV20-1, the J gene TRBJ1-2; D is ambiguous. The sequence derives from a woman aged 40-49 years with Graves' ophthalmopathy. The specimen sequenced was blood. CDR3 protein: CSARDDGESYGYTF. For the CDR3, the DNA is TGCAGTGCTAGAGATGACGGGGAGTCCTATGGCTACACCTTC.